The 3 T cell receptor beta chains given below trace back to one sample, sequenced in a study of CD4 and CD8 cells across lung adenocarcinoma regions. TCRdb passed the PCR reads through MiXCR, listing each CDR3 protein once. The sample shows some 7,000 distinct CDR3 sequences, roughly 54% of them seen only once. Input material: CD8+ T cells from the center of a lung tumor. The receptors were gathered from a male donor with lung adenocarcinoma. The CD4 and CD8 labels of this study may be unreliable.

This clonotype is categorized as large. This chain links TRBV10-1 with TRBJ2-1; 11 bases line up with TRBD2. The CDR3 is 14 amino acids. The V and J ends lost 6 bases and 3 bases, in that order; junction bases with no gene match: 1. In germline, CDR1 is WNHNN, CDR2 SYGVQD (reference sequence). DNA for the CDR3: TGCGCCAGCAGAACTAGCGGGAGCTACAATGAGCAGTTCTTC. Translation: CASRTSGSYNEQFF.

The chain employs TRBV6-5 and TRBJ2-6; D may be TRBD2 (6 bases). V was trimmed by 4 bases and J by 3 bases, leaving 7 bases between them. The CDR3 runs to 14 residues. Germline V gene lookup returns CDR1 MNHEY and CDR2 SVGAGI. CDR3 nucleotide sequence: TGTGCCAGCAGTTCCGGGGGTGGGGCCAACGTCCTGACTTTC. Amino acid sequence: CASSSGGGANVLTF.

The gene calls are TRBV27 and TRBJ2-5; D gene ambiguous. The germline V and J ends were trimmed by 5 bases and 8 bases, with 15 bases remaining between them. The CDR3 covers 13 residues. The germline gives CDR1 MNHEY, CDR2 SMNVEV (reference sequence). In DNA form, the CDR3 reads TGTGCCAGCAGTGGCACGGTGTCAGACACCCAGTACTTC. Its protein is CASSGTVSDTQYF.